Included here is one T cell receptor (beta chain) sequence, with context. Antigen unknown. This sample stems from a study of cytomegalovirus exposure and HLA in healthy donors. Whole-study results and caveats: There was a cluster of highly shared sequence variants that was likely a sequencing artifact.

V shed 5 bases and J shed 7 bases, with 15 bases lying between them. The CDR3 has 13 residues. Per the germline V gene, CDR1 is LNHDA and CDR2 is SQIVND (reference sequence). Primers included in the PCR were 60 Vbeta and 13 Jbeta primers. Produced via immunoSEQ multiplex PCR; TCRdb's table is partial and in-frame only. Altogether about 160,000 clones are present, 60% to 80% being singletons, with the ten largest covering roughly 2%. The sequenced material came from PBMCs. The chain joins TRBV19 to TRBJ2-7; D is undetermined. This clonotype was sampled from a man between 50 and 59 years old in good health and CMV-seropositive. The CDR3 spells CASSSQVPGEQYF. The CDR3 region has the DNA TGTGCCAGTAGTTCACAAGTACCCGGGGAGCAGTACTTC.